Shown below are 17 T cell receptor beta chains from a single sample sequenced in a study of technical replicates of blood from a handful of donors. Produced via immunoSEQ multiplex PCR; TCRdb's table is partial and in-frame only. The profile shows under 95,000 clones, roughly 98% of them singletons. Sequencing was performed on T cells isolated from PBMCs. The receptors come from a human donor in good health.

The rearrangement uses TRBV7-2 and TRBJ2-7; D perhaps matches TRBD1 (6 bases). The length of the CDR3 is 16 residues. Germline V gene sequence: CDR1 SGHTA, CDR2 FQGNSA. Trimming stripped 3 bases from V and 1 base from J, with 16 bases between. CDR3 sequence (DNA): TGTGCCAGCAGCTTGTGGGGGCTAGCCTTGTCCTACGAGCAGTACTTC. Its translation: CASSLWGLALSYEQYF.

This chain uses TRBV10-2 with TRBJ2-5, with TRBD2 as a possible D gene (7 bases). Germline-derived CDR1 and CDR2 are WSHSY and SAAADI. Trimming left V 4 bases short and J 4 bases short, with 22 bases between. The CDR3 extends over 17 amino acids. The CDR3 spells CASSGEEGGGLVETQYF. The CDR3, as DNA: TGCGCCAGCAGTGGTGAGGAGGGAGGGGGGCTCGTAGAGACCCAGTACTTC.

This rearrangement joins TRBV9 to TRBJ2-5, with 11 bases fitting TRBD2. The CDR3 is 14 residues long. From germline, CDR1 is SGDLS and CDR2 YYNGEE. Germline trimming cut 3 bases from V and 7 bases from J; bases unmatched to any gene: 5. CDR3 sequence reads: CASSASGRSGTQYF. The CDR3 bases are TGTGCCAGCAGCGCTAGCGGGAGGTCGGGGACCCAGTACTTC. Combining the CDR3 with reference TRBV9 and TRBJ2-5 gives the whole variable domain DSGVTQTPKHLITATGQRVTLRCSPRSGDLSVYWYQQSLDQGLQFLIQYYNGEERAKGNILERFSAQQFPDLHSELNLSSLELGDSALYFCASSASGRSGTQYFGPGTRLLVL.

The chain employs TRBV7-6 and TRBJ1-5, with TRBD1 matching over 10 bases. The CDR3 covers 15 residues. Germline V CDR1 and CDR2: SGHVS, FNYEAQ. V was pared by 4 bases and J by 6 bases, with 6 bases of the junction left unmatched. CDR3 bases: TGTGCCAGCAGCTCGACAGGGGGCGGGGGTCAGCCCCAGCATTTT. Its protein product is CASSSTGGGGQPQHF.

The V and J genes are TRBV5-1 and TRBJ2-3; the match to TRBD2 covers 7 bases. J was trimmed by 1 base and V by 4 bases; bases with no gene match: 9. This CDR3 contains 16 residues. CDR1 SGHRS and CDR2 YFSETQ come from the germline V gene. CDR3 nucleotide sequence: TGCGCCAGCAGCACACTTAGCGGGTTAGGCACAGATACGCAGTATTTT. It yields the protein CASSTLSGLGTDTQYF.

As DNA, the CDR3 is TGTGCCCGAAATCGGGGATCAGGCACTGAAGCTTTCTTT. Translation: CARNRGSGTEAFF. The chain joins TRBV30 to TRBJ1-1; D remains unclear. This CDR3 has 13 amino acids. Germline V gene data show CDR1 as GTSNPN and CDR2 as SVGIG (reference sequence). Trimming left V 8 bases short and J 4 bases short, with 17 bases between.

This rearrangement joins TRBV6-5 to TRBJ2-1, with 7 bases aligning to TRBD2. CDR1 is MNHEY and CDR2 is SVGAGI in the germline V gene. This CDR3 is 15 amino acids long. V shed 2 bases and J 4 bases; nucleotides not matched to a gene: 5. The CDR3 spells CASSYGLAVYNEQFF. CDR3 sequence (DNA): TGTGCCAGCAGTTACGGCCTAGCGGTTTACAATGAGCAGTTCTTC.

The J gene is TRBJ2-7, the V gene TRBV19, with D hard to call. Trimming cost V 4 bases and J 5 bases, with 12 bases left between them. This CDR3 comprises 13 residues. The germline V gene encodes CDR1 LNHDA and CDR2 SQIVND (reference sequence). The CDR3 coding sequence is TGTGCCAGTAGTACGACGGTGGGCAACGAGCAGTACTTC. This translates into CASSTTVGNEQYF.

This chain uses TRBV7-8 with TRBJ1-5; D is ambiguous. The CDR3 loop spans 13 amino acids. Germline-derived CDR1 and CDR2 are SGHVS and FQNEAQ. Trimming left V 2 bases short and J 5 bases short, with 7 bases between. CDR3 residues: CASSLREDQPQHF. The CDR3 DNA sequence: TGTGCCAGCAGCTTACGGGAGGATCAGCCCCAGCATTTT.

This chain uses TRBV6-4 with TRBJ2-1, with D tentatively TRBD2 (7 bases). Trimming cost V 2 bases and J 3 bases, with 11 bases left between them. Germline lookup yields CDR1 MRHNA and CDR2 SNTAGT. This CDR3 is built from 15 residues. CDR3 sequence: CASSDGGALYNEQFF. CDR3 sequence (DNA): TGTGCCAGCAGTGACGGGGGGGCTCTCTACAATGAGCAGTTCTTC.

This chain connects TRBV28 to TRBJ1-1, with 8 bases identical to TRBD1. Germline CDR1 and CDR2: MDHEN and SYDVKM. This CDR3 has 13 residues. V was clipped by 6 bases and J by 6 bases; unmatched bases: 6. The CDR3 here is CASRDRAAAEAFF. CDR3 sequence (DNA): TGTGCCAGCAGGGACAGGGCGGCCGCTGAAGCTTTCTTT.

CDR3 residues: CASSLFQGAPLYGYTF. The CDR3 nucleotides are TGTGCCAGCAGCTTGTTTCAGGGGGCGCCCCTCTATGGCTACACCTTC. The chain combines TRBV5-6 with TRBJ1-2; 8 bases are a match to TRBD1. CDR1 SGHDT and CDR2 YYEEEE come from the germline V gene. The ends lost 1 base at V and 4 bases at J; junction bases unmatched: 9. The CDR3 loop spans 16 amino acids.

This clone has just one count. The rearrangement uses TRBV6-5 and TRBJ2-5; TRBD1 matches at 10 bases. The CDR3 has 14 amino acids. The V gene's germline CDR1 is MNHEY and CDR2 SVGAGI. Trimming removed 6 bases from V and 2 bases from J; junction bases left unmatched: 3. The CDR3 here is CASSRQGAQETQYF. CDR3 bases: TGTGCCAGCAGCCGACAGGGGGCGCAAGAGACCCAGTACTTC.

The chain employs TRBV30 and TRBJ2-1; possibly TRBD1 for D (5 bases). The germline gives CDR1 GTSNPN, CDR2 SVGIG (reference sequence). Trimming pared 0 bases from V and 10 bases from J, leaving 10 bases between. The CDR3 spans 12 residues. The CDR3: CAWSVSRVEQFF. The CDR3 DNA reads as TGTGCCTGGAGTGTTAGCAGGGTCGAGCAGTTCTTC.

The chain links TRBV11-2 to TRBJ1-3; no clear D. Germline V gene data show CDR1 as SGHAT and CDR2 as FQNNGV. The CDR3 sequence is 12 residues long. V gave up 0 bases and J gave up 8 bases, with 5 bases separating them. CDR3 region: CASSLEADTIYF. CDR3 sequence (DNA): TGTGCCAGCAGCTTAGAGGCAGACACCATATATTTT.

The V call is TRBV5-4, the J call TRBJ1-4; 9 positions agree with TRBD1. J was trimmed by 2 bases and V by 4 bases; bases with no gene match: 6. The CDR3 length is 16 residues. Per the germline V gene, CDR1 is SGHNT and CDR2 is YYREEE (reference sequence). CDR3 amino acids: CASSQDRGSTNEKLFF. CDR3 sequence (DNA): TGTGCCAGCAGCCAAGACAGGGGGTCGACTAATGAAAAACTGTTTTTT.

V gene TRBV5-1 combines with J gene TRBJ1-3, with D possibly TRBD1 on 6 matching bases. In germline, CDR1 is SGHRS, CDR2 YFSETQ. The CDR3 totals 15 residues. Trimming took off 7 bases at V and 0 bases at J, with 14 bases between the two ends. The CDR3 DNA is TGCGCCAGCTCAGGGGAGGGCTACTCTGGAAACACCATATATTTT. Its protein is CASSGEGYSGNTIYF.